The rows below give T cell receptor beta chains drawn from one sample of a study of CD8 T cells in Susac syndrome. TCRdb analysed the immunoSEQ multiplex PCR reads with MiXCR anew, one entry per CDR3 protein. The table includes 120,000 or so distinct CDR3 sequences, 90% to 95% detected once. The sample consisted of CD8+ T cells from PBMCs. These receptors were obtained from a human donor with Susac syndrome. The CDR3 runs from the conserved cysteine through the conserved F or W. A D gene is named only where the DNA matches it firmly. Size is omitted from some rows. Given values are once, few, many or a class for expanded clones.

V gene: TRBV9; J gene: TRBJ1-5; clone size: -; D gene: -; CDR3 length: 16; CDR3 DNA: TGTGCCAGCAGCGCCCCGGGAGACCATAGTAATCAGCCCCAGCATTTT; CDR3 protein: CASSAPGDHSNQPQHF
V gene: TRBV30; J gene: TRBJ2-5; clone size: -; D gene: -; CDR3 length: 12; CDR3 DNA: TGTGCCTGGGCAGGGGAGGGAGAGACCCAGTACTTC; CDR3 protein: CAWAGEGETQYF
V gene: TRBV28; J gene: TRBJ1-6; clone size: -; D gene: -; CDR3 length: 18; CDR3 DNA: TGTGCCAGCAGTTCTCTAATATCTTCGAGCTCCTATAATTCACCCCTCCACTTT; CDR3 protein: CASSSLISSSSYNSPLHF
V gene: TRBV5-1; J gene: TRBJ1-5; clone size: -; D gene: TRBD1; CDR3 length: 15; CDR3 DNA: TGCGCCAGCAGCTTAACAGGGGTGGAGGTGACGCCCCAGCATTTT; CDR3 protein: CASSLTGVEVTPQHF
V gene: TRBV15; J gene: TRBJ2-3; clone size: -; D gene: -; CDR3 length: 19; CDR3 DNA: TGTGCCACCAGCAGAGATGGAGGAGAGGCTGGACATATCACAGATACGCAGTATTTT; CDR3 protein: CATSRDGGEAGHITDTQYF
V gene: TRBV7-3; J gene: TRBJ1-1; clone size: -; D gene: TRBD1; CDR3 length: 15; CDR3 DNA: TGTGCCAGCAGCTATTCGACAGGGGCGAGGACTGAAGCTTTCTTT; CDR3 protein: CASSYSTGARTEAFF
V gene: TRBV28; J gene: TRBJ1-5; clone size: -; D gene: -; CDR3 length: 17; CDR3 DNA: TGTGCCAGCAGTTACCCCAACAGGGTACGAAGCAATCAGCCCCAGCATTTT; CDR3 protein: CASSYPNRVRSNQPQHF
V gene: TRBV4-2; J gene: TRBJ2-5; clone size: -; D gene: TRBD2; CDR3 length: 17; CDR3 DNA: TGTGCCAGCAGCCAAGATGAGCTAGCGGGAGAGGGGGAGACCCAGTACTTC; CDR3 protein: CASSQDELAGEGETQYF
V gene: TRBV27; J gene: TRBJ1-2; clone size: -; D gene: TRBD1; CDR3 length: 15; CDR3 DNA: TGTGCCAGCAGTTTAGTCGGACAGGGAGGGTATGGCTACACCTTC; CDR3 protein: CASSLVGQGGYGYTF
V gene: TRBV7-8; J gene: TRBJ2-7; clone size: -; D gene: -; CDR3 length: 16; CDR3 DNA: TGTGCCAGCACCTTGGCGACAGGTCCCCTCTCCTACGAGCAGTACTTC; CDR3 protein: CASTLATGPLSYEQYF
V gene: TRBV14; J gene: TRBJ1-4; clone size: once; D gene: -; CDR3 length: 17; CDR3 DNA: TGTGCCAGCAGCCAAGATCATGTCACGCGGGCAAGCGAAAAACTGTTTTTT; CDR3 protein: CASSQDHVTRASEKLFF
V gene: TRBV3-1; J gene: TRBJ2-5; clone size: -; D gene: -; CDR3 length: 12; CDR3 DNA: TGTGCCAGCAGCGCAGGGGGGCAGACCCAGTACTTC; CDR3 protein: CASSAGGQTQYF
V gene: TRBV4-3; J gene: TRBJ2-1; clone size: -; D gene: TRBD2; CDR3 length: 15; CDR3 DNA: TGCGCCAGCAGCCAAGGATGGCGGGAGGAAAATGAGCAGTTCTTC; CDR3 protein: CASSQGWREENEQFF
V gene: TRBV12-3/TRBV12-4; J gene: TRBJ2-6; clone size: -; D gene: -; CDR3 length: 13; CDR3 DNA: TGTGCCAGCAGTTTAACTGGGGCCAACGTCCTGACTTTC; CDR3 protein: CASSLTGANVLTF
V gene: TRBV29-1; J gene: TRBJ1-5; clone size: -; D gene: -; CDR3 length: 13; CDR3 DNA: TGCAGCGTTACGGCAGGGCCGGGTCAGCCCCAGCATTTT; CDR3 protein: CSVTAGPGQPQHF
V gene: TRBV24-1; J gene: TRBJ1-3; clone size: -; D gene: TRBD1; CDR3 length: 16; CDR3 DNA: TGTGCCACCAGTGACAACCGAGACAGGGACGCTAACACCATATATTTT; CDR3 protein: CATSDNRDRDANTIYF
V gene: TRBV5-1; J gene: TRBJ1-1; clone size: once; D gene: -; CDR3 length: 12; CDR3 DNA: TGCGCCAGCAGCTTCCAGGGCACTGAAGCTTTCTTT; CDR3 protein: CASSFQGTEAFF
V gene: TRBV19; J gene: TRBJ2-3; clone size: few; D gene: -; CDR3 length: 12; CDR3 DNA: TGTGCCAGTAGTACCGGGCCTGATACGCAGTATTTT; CDR3 protein: CASSTGPDTQYF
V gene: TRBV7-9; J gene: TRBJ2-6; clone size: -; D gene: TRBD2; CDR3 length: 18; CDR3 DNA: TGTGCCAGCAGCTCCAGGACTAGCGGGGGGGCTGGGGCCAACGTCCTGACTTTC; CDR3 protein: CASSSRTSGGAGANVLTF
V gene: TRBV27; J gene: TRBJ2-5; clone size: -; D gene: TRBD2; CDR3 length: 11; CDR3 DNA: TGTGCCAGCAGTCAAAGCGGGGATTGGTACTTC; CDR3 protein: CASSQSGDWYF
V gene: TRBV20-1; J gene: TRBJ2-1; clone size: -; D gene: -; CDR3 length: 10; CDR3 DNA: TGCAGTGCTAGAGACAATGAGCAGTTCTTC; CDR3 protein: CSARDNEQFF
V gene: TRBV14; J gene: TRBJ2-7; clone size: -; D gene: TRBD2; CDR3 length: 16; CDR3 DNA: TGTGCCAGCAGCCACCTCCCGGGACTAGCGGCCCACGAGCAGTACTTC; CDR3 protein: CASSHLPGLAAHEQYF
V gene: TRBV2; J gene: TRBJ1-1; clone size: -; D gene: -; CDR3 length: 13; CDR3 DNA: TGTGCCAGCAGTTACGGTCCCGACAGGGAAGCTTTCTTT; CDR3 protein: CASSYGPDREAFF
V gene: TRBV3-1; J gene: TRBJ1-1; clone size: -; D gene: TRBD1; CDR3 length: 14; CDR3 DNA: TGTGCCAGCAGCCCCGGACAGGCAGTAACTGAAGCTTTCTTT; CDR3 protein: CASSPGQAVTEAFF
V gene: TRBV2; J gene: TRBJ2-1; clone size: -; D gene: -; CDR3 length: 14; CDR3 DNA: TGTGCCAGCAGTAATTGGGGGGGCCTAAATGAGCAGTTCTTC; CDR3 protein: CASSNWGGLNEQFF
V gene: TRBV6-5; J gene: TRBJ2-7; clone size: -; D gene: -; CDR3 length: 15; CDR3 DNA: TGTGCCAGCAGTTACTCGACGGTCCAGGTGTACGAGCAGTACTTC; CDR3 protein: CASSYSTVQVYEQYF
V gene: TRBV5-4; J gene: TRBJ2-3; clone size: -; D gene: -; CDR3 length: 13; CDR3 DNA: TGTGCCAGCAGCTTGGAAGTCGAGAACGGGCAGTATTTT; CDR3 protein: CASSLEVENGQYF
V gene: TRBV7-9; J gene: TRBJ1-2; clone size: -; D gene: -; CDR3 length: 14; CDR3 DNA: TGTGCCAGCAGCTTAGCCCCGGGGTCCTATGGCTACACCTTC; CDR3 protein: CASSLAPGSYGYTF
V gene: TRBV5-1; J gene: TRBJ1-3; clone size: -; D gene: -; CDR3 length: 15; CDR3 DNA: TGCGCCAGCAGCTTCGGCGGGTACTCTGGAAACACCATATATTTT; CDR3 protein: CASSFGGYSGNTIYF
V gene: TRBV30; J gene: TRBJ1-2; clone size: -; D gene: -; CDR3 length: 12; CDR3 DNA: TGTGCCTGGAGACAGGGATGGTATGGCTACACCTTC; CDR3 protein: CAWRQGWYGYTF
V gene: TRBV5-1; J gene: TRBJ2-7; clone size: -; D gene: -; CDR3 length: 16; CDR3 DNA: TGCGCCAGCAGCCAAGGGAGGGGGGCACCAACCTACGAGCAGTACTTC; CDR3 protein: CASSQGRGAPTYEQYF
V gene: TRBV3-1; J gene: TRBJ2-2; clone size: -; D gene: -; CDR3 length: 15; CDR3 DNA: TGTGCCAGCAACTCGCCTAGCCAAAGCACCGGGGAGCTGTTTTTT; CDR3 protein: CASNSPSQSTGELFF
V gene: TRBV6-4; J gene: TRBJ2-2; clone size: -; D gene: TRBD1; CDR3 length: 14; CDR3 DNA: TGTGCCAGCAGAGCCGGGACAGAGAACGGGGAGCTGTTTTTT; CDR3 protein: CASRAGTENGELFF
V gene: TRBV4-3; J gene: TRBJ2-2; clone size: once; D gene: -; CDR3 length: 16; CDR3 DNA: TGCGCCAGCAGCCAAGATCTACAGGGTTCCCCCGGGGAGCTGTTTTTT; CDR3 protein: CASSQDLQGSPGELFF
V gene: TRBV30; J gene: TRBJ1-5; clone size: -; D gene: -; CDR3 length: 13; CDR3 DNA: TGTGCCTGGAGTCCCGCGACAAGCCAGCCCCAGCATTTT; CDR3 protein: CAWSPATSQPQHF
V gene: TRBV6-2/TRBV6-3; J gene: TRBJ2-1; clone size: -; D gene: -; CDR3 length: 11; CDR3 DNA: TGTGCCAGCACCCTAGGACTACAGCAGTTCTTC; CDR3 protein: CASTLGLQQFF
V gene: TRBV19; J gene: TRBJ2-7; clone size: -; D gene: TRBD1; CDR3 length: 14; CDR3 DNA: TGTGCCAGTAGTTCCGGGACAGGGCACTACGAGCAGTACTTC; CDR3 protein: CASSSGTGHYEQYF
V gene: TRBV11-1; J gene: TRBJ2-1; clone size: -; D gene: -; CDR3 length: 15; CDR3 DNA: TGTGCCAGCGCATCACGACTCGGACAACACAATGAGCAGTTCTTC; CDR3 protein: CASASRLGQHNEQFF
V gene: TRBV3-1; J gene: TRBJ2-7; clone size: -; D gene: TRBD2; CDR3 length: 13; CDR3 DNA: TGTGCCAGCTCCAGGCGGGGGGCCTACGAGCAGTACTTC; CDR3 protein: CASSRRGAYEQYF
V gene: TRBV7-8; J gene: TRBJ2-6; clone size: -; D gene: TRBD2; CDR3 length: 17; CDR3 DNA: TGTGCCAGCAGTTTCAGAGCGGGATTCACTGGGGCCAACGTCCTGACTTTC; CDR3 protein: CASSFRAGFTGANVLTF
V gene: TRBV6-5; J gene: TRBJ1-2; clone size: -; D gene: -; CDR3 length: 14; CDR3 DNA: TGTGCCAGCAGGGCCACAGGGACCTTCTATGGCTACACCTTC; CDR3 protein: CASRATGTFYGYTF